This TCR beta chain was recorded in a study of spatial heterogeneity in lung cancer. Study-level background: A T cell module score from matched bulk RNA-seq correlated strongly with TCR transcript counts in tumor regions.

V was pared by 1 base and J by 0 bases, with 12 bases between. The CDR3 spans 16 residues. Germline V gives CDR1 SGHAT, CDR2 FQNNGV. Individually, TCR cDNA molecules were each labelled with a unique molecular identifier. TCRdb processed the 5' RACE reads anew with MiXCR; each CDR3 protein has one entry. The repertoire has some 100,000 distinct CDR3 sequences, approximately 4.4% of them found once; the top ten carry around 20%. Stated time point: sample taken at primary tumor resection. Samples came from roughly 70 TRACERx patients with untreated early-stage lung cancer. Whole RNA, which was extracted from tumor, nontumor lung tissue or frozen PBMC, was sequenced without any cell sorting. In the case of this clonotype: As yet, its antigen is unknown.

Notes on the study in general: Tracking of tumor mutation counts was seen in expanded intratumoral alpha and beta TCR counts.

Source: lung tumor tissue, taken at surgery. The genes are TRBV11-2 and TRBJ2-5; D is perhaps TRBD2 (6 bases). The receptor comes from a male donor with early-stage non-small cell lung cancer. In DNA form, the CDR3 reads TGTGCCAGCAGCTTAGTATCGGGACTCGACCAAGAGACCCAGTACTTC. As protein: CASSLVSGLDQETQYF. The whole variable domain, filled in from reference TRBV11-2 and TRBJ2-5, reads EAGVAQSPRYKIIEKRQSVAFWCNPISGHATLYWYQQILGQGPKLLIQFQNNGVVDDSQLPKDRFSAERLKGVDSTLKIQPAKLEDSAVYLCASSLVSGLDQETQYFGPGTRLLVL.